The rows below give T cell receptor beta chains drawn from one sample of a study of shared clonotypes between healthy human individuals. Libraries were prepared by immunoSEQ multiplex PCR; TCRdb keeps only in-frame clonotypes and omits some of them. The data hold around 510,000 clones, with around 95% observed a single time. The sample consisted of naive CD4+ T cells sorted from blood. These receptor sequences come from a woman in her twenties or thirties in good health. Each CDR3 is given with its conserved first and last residue. D genes are given only for firm matches. Clone size, where shown, is once, few, many, or a class for clones that have expanded.

>NA|NA|TRBV5-1|TRBJ2-7
CASSLTGAFTYEQYF
TGCGCCAGCAGCTTGACCGGGGCTTTTACCTACGAGCAGTACTTC
>NA|few|TRBV2|TRBJ1-5
CASNGEANQPQHF
TGTGCCAGCAATGGGGAGGCCAATCAGCCCCAGCATTTT
>NA|NA|TRBV28|TRBJ1-1
CASSPTLGWTEAFF
TGTGCCAGCAGTCCTACTCTGGGGTGGACTGAAGCTTTCTTT
>TRBD2|NA|TRBV4-2|TRBJ2-7
CASSQQGLAGGGEQYF
TGTGCCAGCAGCCAACAGGGACTAGCGGGAGGAGGCGAGCAGTACTTC
>TRBD1|NA|TRBV27|TRBJ2-1
CASSFRGTGARKQFF
TGTGCCAGCAGTTTCCGTGGGACAGGGGCTAGAAAGCAGTTCTTC
>TRBD1|NA|TRBV4-2|TRBJ2-4
CASSRQPGTGDKNIQYF
TGTGCCAGCAGCCGCCAGCCCGGGACAGGGGATAAAAACATTCAGTACTTC
>TRBD1|NA|TRBV2|TRBJ2-2
CATSKQGLETGELFF
TGTGCCACATCAAAACAGGGGTTGGAGACCGGGGAGCTGTTTTTT
>NA|NA|TRBV5-1|TRBJ2-3
CASSLDRVVTDTQYF
TGCGCCAGCAGCTTGGATCGGGTAGTCACAGATACGCAGTATTTT
>TRBD2|NA|TRBV10-3|TRBJ2-7
CAISSLAGYEQYF
TGTGCCATCAGTAGTCTAGCGGGCTACGAGCAGTACTTC
>TRBD1|NA|TRBV5-4|TRBJ2-5
CASSFWAGGRETQYF
TGTGCCAGCAGCTTTTGGGCAGGGGGTAGGGAGACCCAGTACTTC
>NA|NA|TRBV7-9|TRBJ2-7
CASSLAGDEQYF
TGTGCCAGCAGCTTAGCAGGGGACGAGCAGTACTTC
>NA|NA|TRBV28|TRBJ2-3
CAGALRAQDTQYF
TGTGCCGGGGCCCTGAGGGCGCAAGATACGCAGTATTTT
>NA|NA|TRBV6-5|TRBJ1-2
CASSPFRYGYTF
TGTGCCAGCAGCCCCTTTAGGTATGGCTACACCTTC
>NA|NA|TRBV6-1|TRBJ2-2
CASSLNSRTGELFF
TGTGCCAGCAGTCTTAATAGTCGGACCGGGGAGCTGTTTTTT
>NA|NA|TRBV6-6|TRBJ1-2
CASSALANYGYTF
TGTGCCAGCAGTGCGTTAGCTAACTATGGCTACACCTTC
>TRBD1|NA|TRBV19|TRBJ2-7
CASSRNRDRGYEQYF
TGTGCCAGTAGTCGTAACCGGGACAGGGGCTACGAGCAGTACTTC
>TRBD2|NA|TRBV11-3|TRBJ2-1
CASSYGLAGGTSDNEQFF
TGTGCCAGCAGCTACGGACTAGCGGGAGGAACTTCGGACAATGAGCAGTTCTTC
>TRBD1|NA|TRBV6-5|TRBJ2-1
CASSPPGQGNEQFF
TGTGCCAGCAGTCCTCCGGGACAGGGCAATGAGCAGTTCTTC
>NA|once|TRBV28|TRBJ2-7
CASSSDQVRRQYF
TGTGCCAGCAGTTCCGACCAGGTGAGAAGGCAGTACTTC
>TRBD1|NA|TRBV11-2|TRBJ1-2
CASSSRDRANYGYTF
TGTGCCAGCAGCTCCCGGGACAGAGCTAACTATGGCTACACCTTC
>NA|NA|TRBV29-1|TRBJ1-1
CSVPSGGNTEAFF
TGCAGCGTTCCGTCGGGGGGGAACACTGAAGCTTTCTTT
>NA|NA|TRBV19|TRBJ1-2
CASSIRGPNYGYTF
TGTGCCAGTAGTATCAGGGGACCTAACTATGGCTACACCTTC
>NA|NA|TRBV19|TRBJ2-5
CASSRTPRQETQYF
TGTGCCAGTAGTAGGACTCCCCGCCAAGAGACCCAGTACTTC
>NA|NA|TRBV5-1|TRBJ2-1
CASRHGNPSYNEQFF
TGCGCCAGCAGACACGGGAACCCCTCCTACAATGAGCAGTTCTTC
>NA|NA|TRBV5-1|TRBJ2-5
CASSLESSSETQYF
TGCGCCAGCAGCTTGGAGAGTAGTTCAGAGACCCAGTACTTC
>NA|once|TRBV7-9|TRBJ1-4
CASTSDEPGSNEKLFF
TGTGCCAGCACCTCAGACGAGCCTGGATCTAATGAAAAACTGTTTTTT
>NA|NA|TRBV28|TRBJ1-1
CASSLPLGGNTEAFF
TGTGCCAGCAGTTTACCCCTGGGAGGGAACACTGAAGCTTTCTTT
>NA|NA|TRBV4-1|TRBJ2-3
CASSLQGTDTQYF
TGCGCCAGCAGCCTTCAGGGCACAGATACGCAGTATTTT
>TRBD2|NA|TRBV5-5|TRBJ2-7
CASSFPAGVGEQYF
TGTGCCAGCAGCTTCCCAGCGGGAGTGGGCGAGCAGTACTTC
>TRBD2|NA|TRBV29-1|TRBJ2-2
CSVGKAGSNTGELFF
TGCAGCGTTGGAAAAGCGGGGTCGAACACCGGGGAGCTGTTTTTT
>TRBD1|few|TRBV28|TRBJ1-2
CASSSTGHGYTF
TGTGCCAGCAGTTCGACAGGGCACGGCTACACCTTC
>NA|NA|TRBV10-1|TRBJ2-7
CASSESPGARREQYF
TGCGCCAGCAGTGAGTCCCCAGGGGCCCGGCGCGAGCAGTACTTC
>TRBD2|NA|TRBV29-1|TRBJ2-7
CSVELGTSGILKERSDEQYF
TGCAGCGTTGAACTAGGGACTAGCGGGATTTTAAAGGAACGCTCGGACGAGCAGTACTTC
>NA|NA|TRBV19|TRBJ2-5
CASSIIGQGGETQYF
TGTGCCAGTAGTATTATCGGGCAGGGCGGAGAGACCCAGTACTTC
>NA|NA|TRBV18|TRBJ2-1
CASSPHDGPSSYNEQFF
TGTGCCAGCTCACCACACGACGGTCCCAGCTCCTACAATGAGCAGTTCTTC
>NA|NA|TRBV4-2|TRBJ1-3
CASSPAQGNGNTIYF
TGTGCCAGCAGCCCCGCTCAGGGAAACGGAAACACCATATATTTT
>NA|once|TRBV2|TRBJ2-1
CASSENGLLNNEQFF
TGTGCCAGCAGTGAAAATGGGCTTTTAAACAATGAGCAGTTCTTC
>TRBD2|NA|TRBV9|TRBJ2-3
CASSVGLAGGMGDTQYF
TGTGCCAGCAGCGTAGGGCTAGCGGGAGGTATGGGGGATACGCAGTATTTT
>NA|NA|TRBV6-1|TRBJ1-5
CASSELGGRDNQPQHF
TGTGCCAGCAGTGAACTGGGGGGTCGAGATAATCAGCCCCAGCATTTT
>NA|NA|TRBV27|TRBJ2-7
CASSLTGPYEQYF
TGTGCCAGCAGTTTAACTGGCCCCTACGAGCAGTACTTC
>TRBD1|NA|TRBV5-1|TRBJ2-7
CASSLGQGRSYEQYF
TGCGCCAGCAGCTTAGGACAGGGGCGATCTTACGAGCAGTACTTC
>NA|NA|TRBV19|TRBJ1-4
CASSITRKRMEKLFF
TGTGCCAGTAGTATAACCCGGAAGAGGATGGAAAAACTGTTTTTT
>TRBD2|NA|TRBV6-4|TRBJ2-1
CASSDLAGFSYNEQFF
TGTGCCAGCAGTGACTTAGCGGGCTTCTCCTACAATGAGCAGTTCTTC
>NA|NA|TRBV27|TRBJ1-6
CASSLSRQGDSPLHF
TGTGCCAGCAGTTTATCGAGGCAGGGCGATTCACCCCTCCACTTT
>NA|NA|TRBV2|TRBJ1-1
CASSPRPLAEAFF
TGTGCCAGCAGTCCCCGCCCCCTGGCTGAAGCTTTCTTT
>NA|NA|TRBV6-5|TRBJ1-4
CASSYGTSYEKLFF
TGTGCCAGCAGTTACGGGACAAGTTATGAAAAACTGTTTTTT
>TRBD2|NA|TRBV5-1|TRBJ2-7
CASSPPGLEDSYEQYF
TGCGCCAGCAGCCCGCCGGGACTAGAAGACTCCTACGAGCAGTACTTC
>TRBD2|NA|TRBV10-1|TRBJ2-2
CASGGLAGRGELFF
TGCGCCAGCGGGGGACTAGCGGGACGTGGGGAGCTGTTTTTT
>NA|NA|TRBV6-5|TRBJ1-3
CASSYGRSSGNTIYF
TGTGCCAGCAGTTACGGAAGGAGCTCTGGAAACACCATATATTTT
>NA|NA|TRBV7-8|TRBJ2-7
CASSLVPWSYEQYF
TGTGCCAGCAGCTTGGTCCCGTGGTCCTACGAGCAGTACTTC
>TRBD2|once|TRBV4-1|TRBJ2-1
CASSQGPLGPGLISYNEQFF
TGCGCCAGCAGCCAAGGCCCCTTGGGTCCGGGACTAATTTCCTACAATGAGCAGTTCTTC
>TRBD1|NA|TRBV19|TRBJ2-1
CASSADRVFEQFF
TGTGCCAGTAGTGCCGACAGGGTATTTGAGCAGTTCTTC
>NA|NA|TRBV5-1|TRBJ2-1
CASGPGHEQFF
TGCGCCAGCGGACCGGGCCATGAGCAGTTCTTC
>NA|NA|TRBV7-9|TRBJ1-2
CASSLAVLGFGANYGYTF
TGTGCCAGCAGCTTAGCGGTATTAGGGTTTGGGGCGAACTATGGCTACACCTTC
>TRBD1|NA|TRBV7-6|TRBJ1-2
CASSASPGGGYTF
TGTGCCAGCAGCGCGAGTCCAGGGGGAGGCTACACCTTC